Presented here are 27 T cell receptor beta chains from one specimen sequenced in a study of blood T cell repertoires in COVID-19. This table comes from immunoSEQ multiplex PCR, and its TCRdb copy is limited to in-frame clones, with some not included. The table lists under 200,000 clones, 84% of them singletons. Sequenced: PBMCs or T cells enriched from blood (not recorded which). These receptors were collected from a woman between 25 and 40 years old who had been exposed to COVID-19.

The chain joins TRBV9 to TRBJ1-3, with D unresolved. The germline V and J ends were trimmed by 0 bases and 4 bases, with 11 bases remaining between them. Germline CDR1 reads SGDLS; CDR2 reads YYNGEE. The CDR3 covers 15 residues. In DNA form, the CDR3 reads TGTGCCAGCAGCGTAGACGGAACACTAGGAAACACCATATATTTT. Residues: CASSVDGTLGNTIYF.

This chain links TRBV4-3 with TRBJ1-4; 10 nucleotides align to TRBD1. Trimming cost V 1 base and J 8 bases; bases outside gene matches: 7. This CDR3 contains 16 residues. The V gene's germline CDR1 is LGHNA and CDR2 YSLEER. This CDR3 reads CASSQARQGAREKLFF. DNA of the CDR3: TGCGCCAGCAGCCAAGCGCGACAGGGGGCGAGGGAAAAACTGTTTTTT.

The chain has TRBV24-1 and TRBJ1-4; the D gene is possibly TRBD1 (5 bases). CDR1 and CDR2 from the germline V gene are KGHDR and SFDVKD. The CDR3 has 12 residues. The germline V and J ends were trimmed by 8 bases and 8 bases, with 11 bases remaining between them. The CDR3 spells CATKGYREKLFF. The CDR3 DNA reads TGTGCCACCAAGGGGTATCGGGAAAAACTGTTTTTT.

In this sample, this clone turned up a few times. This chain connects TRBV25-1 to TRBJ1-6; no reliable D call. CDR3 length: 16 amino acids. V dropped 1 base and J dropped 0 bases, with 7 bases sitting between them. CDR1 is MGHDK, CDR2 SYGVNS, per germline. The CDR3 region is CASSEFGSSYNSPLHF. CDR3 in DNA: TGTGCCAGCAGTGAATTTGGCAGCTCCTATAATTCACCCCTCCACTTT.

The CDR3 sequence: CASSPRTSGGADTQYF. CDR3 in DNA: TGTGCCAGTAGTCCTCGGACTAGCGGGGGGGCAGATACGCAGTATTTT. The chain couples TRBV19 to TRBJ2-3, with TRBD2 matching over 15 bases. The CDR3 contains 16 residues. V shed 5 bases, J shed 4 bases, and the junction held 4 bases outside the gene matches. Germline assignment: CDR1 LNHDA and CDR2 SQIVND (reference sequence).

The gene calls are TRBV5-1 and TRBJ2-1; TRBD2 matches 13 bases. Germline trimming cut 2 bases from V and 6 bases from J; bases unmatched to any gene: 2. From germline, CDR1 is SGHRS and CDR2 YFSETQ. This CDR3 contains 15 residues. The CDR3 bases are TGCGCCAGCAGCTTACTAGCGGGGGGGAGCAATGAGCAGTTCTTC. As protein: CASSLLAGGSNEQFF.

The rearrangement links TRBV2 to TRBJ2-7; weak D call: TRBD1 (6 bases). V dropped 8 bases and J dropped 1 base, with 21 bases sitting between them. Germline CDR1 is SNHLY and CDR2 is FYNNEI. The CDR3 is 16 residues long. CDR3: CASLRDRLKTSYEQYF. The DNA of the CDR3 is TGTGCCAGCCTCCGTGACAGGCTAAAAACTTCCTACGAGCAGTACTTC.

About this clone itself: Other DNA variants within this sample encode the same CDR3. This chain connects TRBV4-3 to TRBJ1-2; TRBD1 matches at 9 bases. The CDR3 sequence is 13 residues long. CDR1 and CDR2 (germline): LGHNA, YSLEER. V was pared by 3 bases and J by 6 bases, with 2 bases of the junction left unmatched. The CDR3 sequence is CASSQDRGDGYTF. CDR3 coding DNA: TGCGCCAGCAGCCAGGACAGGGGTGATGGCTACACCTTC.

The CDR3 reads CASRTHRDTFNGYTF. The CDR3 nucleotides read TGTGCCAGTAGAACCCACAGGGACACCTTTAATGGCTACACCTTC. The chain uses TRBV19 and TRBJ1-2; possibly TRBD1 for D (6 bases). The CDR3 length is 15 residues. The V end lost 6 bases, the J end lost 6 bases, and 20 bases lay between the germline ends. Germline loops: CDR1 LNHDA, CDR2 SQIVND (reference sequence).

The V and J genes are TRBV5-4 and TRBJ2-5; TRBD1 might be the D (5 bases). The ends were cut back, 4 bases at V and 0 bases at J, with 16 bases in the middle. Germline CDR1 SGHNT, CDR2 YYREEE (reference sequence). This CDR3 region has 16 residues. This chain's CDR3 is CASSPTLTAYQETQYF. DNA for the CDR3: TGTGCCAGCAGCCCGACTTTGACAGCTTACCAAGAGACCCAGTACTTC.

The chain joins TRBV10-1 to TRBJ2-1; D is ambiguous. Per germline, CDR1 WNHNN and CDR2 SYGVQD (reference sequence). V was pared by 0 bases and J by 8 bases, with 17 bases between. There are 16 residues in the CDR3. This CDR3 reads CASSESTRPQRHEQFF. The CDR3 DNA sequence: TGCGCCAGCAGTGAGTCGACGCGGCCTCAAAGGCATGAGCAGTTCTTC.

The chain carries TRBV7-9 and TRBJ2-3; a weak D match, TRBD2 (6 bases). This CDR3 contains 13 residues. Deletions cut 3 bases from V and 6 bases from J, with 10 bases between. The germline gives CDR1 SEHNR, CDR2 FQNEAQ (reference sequence). The CDR3 loop reads CASSFGGMDTQYF. For the CDR3, the DNA is TGTGCCAGCAGCTTCGGGGGTATGGATACGCAGTATTTT. The full variable domain, its missing parts supplied by reference TRBV7-9 and TRBJ2-3, is DTGVSQNPRHKITKRGQNVTFRCDPISEHNRLYWYRQTLGQGPEFLTYFQNEAQLEKSRLLSDRFSAERPKGSFSTLEIQRTEQGDSAMYLCASSFGGMDTQYFGPGTRLTVL.

The chain uses TRBV3-1 (or the pseudogene TRBV3-2) and TRBJ2-3, with D unresolved. V was shortened by 0 bases and J by 8 bases, with 12 bases between the two germline ends. Germline loops: CDR1 LGHDT, CDR2 YNNKEL (reference sequence). The CDR3 spans 14 residues. The CDR3 spells CASSQEGLPITQYF. CDR3 bases: TGTGCCAGCAGCCAAGAGGGCTTACCCATTACGCAGTATTTT.

The rearrangement joins TRBV10-2 to TRBJ2-3, with D unclear. V dropped 2 bases and J dropped 0 bases, with 9 bases sitting between them. Germline CDR1 is WSHSY and CDR2 is SAAADI. The CDR3 spans 15 residues. CDR3 region: CASSEAVSSTDTQYF. In nucleotides, the CDR3 is TGCGCCAGCAGTGAGGCGGTATCTAGCACAGATACGCAGTATTTT.

The chain joins TRBV10-3 to TRBJ2-5; 7 positions match TRBD1. The V and J ends lost 8 bases and 0 bases, in that order; junction bases with no gene match: 9. This CDR3 is built from 15 residues. CDR1 and CDR2 from the germline V gene are ENHRY and SYGVKD. The CDR3 loop reads CAISRKGADQETQYF. In DNA form, the CDR3 reads TGTGCCATCTCCCGGAAGGGGGCCGACCAAGAGACCCAGTACTTC.

This clone turned up a few times. The V and J genes are TRBV2 and TRBJ1-1; no clear D gene. V lost 4 bases and J lost 6, with 15 bases in between. Looked up from germline, CDR1 is SNHLY and CDR2 is FYNNEI. This CDR3 region has 14 residues. DNA of the CDR3: TGTGCCAGCAGTGTTCGGTCGGGTCTACCTGAAGCTTTCTTT. Protein sequence: CASSVRSGLPEAFF.

V gene TRBV2 combines with J gene TRBJ2-2; possible D gene TRBD2, 6 bases. The CDR3 totals 13 residues. Germline CDR1 and CDR2: SNHLY and FYNNEI. Trimming left V 6 bases short and J 6 bases short, with 11 bases between. The CDR3 sequence is CASRRSGAGELFF. The CDR3 DNA sequence: TGTGCCAGCAGGCGGTCGGGGGCCGGGGAGCTGTTTTTT. The entire variable domain, with the rest obtained from reference TRBV2 and TRBJ2-2, is as follows: EPEVTQTPSHQVTQMGQEVILRCVPISNHLYFYWYRQILGQKVEFLVSFYNNEISEKSEIFDDQFSVERPDGSNFTLKIRSTKLEDSAMYFCASRRSGAGELFFGEGSRLTVL.

This chain links TRBV12-2 with TRBJ2-1; whether TRBD2, the table's D call, matches the DNA was not checked. TRBV12-2 is a known pseudogene. This CDR3 contains 18 residues. The CDR3 reads CASRLAVPLEATYNEQFF. DNA for the CDR3: TGTGCAAGTCGCTTAGCGGTCCCCTTAGAGGCCACCTACAATGAGCAGTTCTTC.

The V call is TRBV19, the J call TRBJ1-5, with unresolved D. CDR1 and CDR2 (germline): LNHDA, SQIVND (reference sequence). This CDR3 is built from 13 residues. The germline V and J ends were trimmed by 6 bases and 7 bases, with 13 bases remaining between them. CDR3 coding DNA: TGTGCCAGTAGATATCTGTCAGAACAGCCCCAGCATTTT. Its translation is CASRYLSEQPQHF.

The chain recombines TRBV21-1 with TRBJ2-4; whether TRBD1, the table's D call, matches the DNA was not checked. TRBV21-1 is described as a pseudogene. The CDR3 has 16 residues. The CDR3 region is CASSIRTEKAKNIQYF. For the CDR3, the DNA is TGTGCCAGCAGCATACGGACAGAGAAGGCCAAAAACATTCAGTACTTC.

The chain recombines TRBV28 with TRBJ1-2; 10 positions match TRBD1. The CDR3 is made up of 15 amino acids. The V and J ends lost 6 bases and 4 bases, in that order; junction bases with no gene match: 8. Germline values: CDR1 MDHEN, CDR2 SYDVKM. The CDR3 DNA reads as TGTGCCAGCAGCCCGGGACAGGGGCGCCTCTATGGCTACACCTTC. Its translation is CASSPGQGRLYGYTF.

V usage is TRBV19 and J usage is TRBJ1-1, with D possibly TRBD1 on 5 matching bases. Germline CDR1 LNHDA, CDR2 SQIVND (reference sequence). The CDR3 is 14 residues long. V lost 5 bases, J lost 2 bases, and 12 bases lay in between. CDR3 sequence (DNA): TGTGCCAGTAGTCCCGACAGCGCCAACACTGAAGCTTTCTTT. This gives the protein CASSPDSANTEAFF.

This chain uses TRBV9 with TRBJ1-2, with TRBD1 as a possible D gene (5 bases). Looked up from germline, CDR1 is SGDLS and CDR2 is YYNGEE. The CDR3 covers 14 residues. Trimming shortened V by 3 bases and J by 0 bases, and 9 bases separated the two germline ends. CDR3 nucleotides: TGTGCCAGCAGCGCCGGGACTTCTAACTATGGCTACACCTTC. Its protein is CASSAGTSNYGYTF.

This chain connects TRBV27 to TRBJ1-2; 7 nucleotides line up with TRBD1. The germline CDR1 and CDR2 sequences are MNHEY and SMNVEV (reference sequence). CDR3 size: 13 residues. With V trimmed by 6 bases and J by 2 bases, 3 bases remained unmatched. The CDR3 sequence is CASRLGQNYGYTF. For the CDR3, the DNA is TGTGCCAGCAGGTTGGGACAGAACTATGGCTACACCTTC.

The V call is TRBV30, the J call TRBJ1-1, with D hard to call. The CDR3 has 15 amino acids. Trimming stripped 5 bases from V and 9 bases from J, with 25 bases between. The V gene's germline CDR1 is GTSNPN and CDR2 SVGIG (reference sequence). The CDR3 spells CAWGLGVGQPGKAFF. CDR3 nucleotides: TGTGCCTGGGGCCTTGGAGTCGGCCAGCCCGGGAAAGCTTTCTTT.

The V call is TRBV7-2, the J call TRBJ2-2, with 8 bases lining up with TRBD2. J lost 4 bases, V lost 5 bases, and 3 bases had no gene match. Germline V gene lookup returns CDR1 SGHTA and CDR2 FQGNSA. The CDR3 consists of 14 residues. The DNA of the CDR3 is TGTGCCAGCAGCCCGGGGGGGTTCACCGGGGAGCTGTTTTTT. It codes for CASSPGGFTGELFF.

The chain couples TRBV3-1 (or the pseudogene TRBV3-2) to TRBJ1-5, with D unresolved. The germline CDR1 and CDR2 sequences are LGHDT and YNNKEL (reference sequence). Trimming cost V 0 bases and J 9 bases, with 15 bases left between them. CDR3 length: 15 amino acids. The CDR3 bases are TGTGCCAGCAGCCAAGATGTTACAGCCGAGAGGCCCCAGCATTTT. This codes for CASSQDVTAERPQHF.